These 2 T cell receptor beta chains came from one sample sequenced in a study of blood T cell repertoires in COVID-19. The table came from immunoSEQ multiplex PCR; TCRdb's copy has only in-frame clones and leaves some out. The data show approximately 50,000 clones, around nine tenths seen once. Sample: peripheral blood. The receptors here all came from a human donor in a cohort sampled during active COVID-19.

The chain is built from TRBV2 and TRBJ2-1; the D gene is possibly TRBD2 (7 bases). The CDR3 consists of 11 residues. Germline lookup yields CDR1 SNHLY and CDR2 FYNNEI. The V gene lost 8 bases and the J gene lost 9 bases, with 11 bases spanning the gap. The CDR3 is CASSGGREQFF. CDR3 bases: TGTGCCAGCTCGGGGGGCCGTGAGCAGTTCTTC.

The chain joins TRBV7-9 to TRBJ2-1; 10 bases align to TRBD1. CDR1 is SEHNR and CDR2 is FQNEAQ in the germline V gene (reference sequence). This CDR3 is 16 amino acids long. The V and J ends lost 4 bases and 10 bases, in that order; junction bases with no gene match: 13. The CDR3 here is CASSSTRTGGKREQFF. The DNA for the CDR3 is TGTGCCAGCAGCTCAACCCGGACAGGGGGTAAACGCGAGCAGTTCTTC.